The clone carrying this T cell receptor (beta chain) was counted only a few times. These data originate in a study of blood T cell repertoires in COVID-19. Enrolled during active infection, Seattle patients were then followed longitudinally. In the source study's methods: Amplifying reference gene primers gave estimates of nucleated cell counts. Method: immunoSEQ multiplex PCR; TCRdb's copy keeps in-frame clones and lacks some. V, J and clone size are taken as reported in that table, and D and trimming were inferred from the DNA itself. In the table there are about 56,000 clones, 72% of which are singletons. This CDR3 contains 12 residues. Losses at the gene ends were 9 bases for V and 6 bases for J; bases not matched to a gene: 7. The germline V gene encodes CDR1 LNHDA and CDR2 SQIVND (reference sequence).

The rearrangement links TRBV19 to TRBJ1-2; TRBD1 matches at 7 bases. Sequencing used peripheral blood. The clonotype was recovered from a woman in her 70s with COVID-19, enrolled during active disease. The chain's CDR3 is CARKGAKDGYTF. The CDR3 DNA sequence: TGTGCCAGAAAGGGGGCAAAGGATGGCTACACCTTC.